The sequence of this T cell receptor (beta chain) was determined in a study of blood T cell repertoires in COVID-19. CDR1 is MDHEN, CDR2 SYDVKM, per germline. The J segment lost 4 bases and the V segment lost 3 bases, leaving 8 bases of the junction unmatched. CDR3 length: 16 amino acids. The data were produced by immunoSEQ multiplex PCR, yet TCRdb's version contains in-frame clones alone and is incomplete. The table records some 290,000 clones, approximately 91% of them present only once. The rearrangement joins TRBV28 to TRBJ2-1, with 8 bases aligning to TRBD2. Input material: peripheral blood. The TCR comes from a woman aged 25-40 years with COVID-19, enrolled during active disease. The CDR3 reads CASSFSGRVRYNEQFF. CDR3 nucleotides: TGTGCCAGCAGTTTTTCCGGGAGGGTGCGGTACAATGAGCAGTTCTTC.